This is a list of T cell receptor beta chains from one sample in a study of T-cell memory formation after mild COVID-19. From the 5' RACE reads, TCRdb called clonotypes with MiXCR, one entry per CDR3 protein. Of about 270,000 distinct CDR3 sequences listed, more than 15% are singletons. Material for sequencing was PBMCs or a T cell subset sorted from them (not recorded which). The receptors here all came from a man aged 18 to 29 who had mild COVID-19 (a few samples of this study predate the infection). Cell type and time point are not known. Both conserved end residues are part of each CDR3. The order of the fields is clone size, V gene, J gene, CDR3 protein. Size tells how often a clone was seen (once, few, many) or the class of an expanded clone, and some rows leave it out.

clone_size: -
v_call: TRBV4-2
j_call: TRBJ2-1
cdr3_aa: CASSARDRGRGEQFF

clone_size: few
v_call: TRBV12-3/TRBV12-4
j_call: TRBJ2-6
cdr3_aa: CASSSPDRASGANVLTF

clone_size: few
v_call: TRBV7-8
j_call: TRBJ1-1
cdr3_aa: CASSLAGHTEAFF

clone_size: -
v_call: TRBV19
j_call: TRBJ1-1
cdr3_aa: CASSILDRNTEAFF

clone_size: few
v_call: TRBV4-1
j_call: TRBJ2-2
cdr3_aa: CASSQDPGDSTLQWPGELFF

clone_size: -
v_call: TRBV6-6
j_call: TRBJ2-2
cdr3_aa: CASSYGNEAGNTGELFF

clone_size: -
v_call: TRBV5-6
j_call: TRBJ2-7
cdr3_aa: CASSRLGQSQREQYF

clone_size: -
v_call: TRBV7-2
j_call: TRBJ2-3
cdr3_aa: CASSVSGDTDTQYF

clone_size: -
v_call: TRBV10-3
j_call: TRBJ1-1
cdr3_aa: CAISVTVTEAFF

clone_size: -
v_call: TRBV6-6
j_call: TRBJ2-3
cdr3_aa: CASSLIQGSGTDTQYF

clone_size: few
v_call: TRBV4-1
j_call: TRBJ2-7
cdr3_aa: CASSQALGDYGHEQYF

clone_size: few
v_call: TRBV5-1
j_call: TRBJ1-5
cdr3_aa: CASSLSTGANQPQHF

clone_size: few
v_call: TRBV4-2
j_call: TRBJ2-1
cdr3_aa: CASSQESERNEQFF

clone_size: -
v_call: TRBV6-5
j_call: TRBJ1-3
cdr3_aa: CASSYSIRGESSGNTIYF

clone_size: many
v_call: TRBV7-2
j_call: TRBJ2-5
cdr3_aa: CASSSLGTQYF

clone_size: -
v_call: TRBV7-2
j_call: TRBJ2-1
cdr3_aa: CASSLVAGINNEQFF

clone_size: -
v_call: TRBV7-2
j_call: TRBJ1-2
cdr3_aa: CASSSYRGDYGYTF

clone_size: -
v_call: TRBV10-3
j_call: TRBJ1-1
cdr3_aa: CAIRANRQGEGTEAFF

clone_size: few
v_call: TRBV3-1
j_call: TRBJ1-1
cdr3_aa: CASSLSRGWTEAFF

clone_size: -
v_call: TRBV7-2
j_call: TRBJ1-1
cdr3_aa: CASSLERGPGTEAFF

clone_size: -
v_call: TRBV7-2
j_call: TRBJ2-5
cdr3_aa: CASSPRLAGGPPQETQYF

clone_size: few
v_call: TRBV5-1
j_call: TRBJ2-5
cdr3_aa: CASRTEGFGETQYF

clone_size: few
v_call: TRBV28
j_call: TRBJ2-7
cdr3_aa: CASSRQSSYEQYF

clone_size: few
v_call: TRBV21-1
j_call: TRBJ2-6
cdr3_aa: CASSTTPSGANVLTF

clone_size: -
v_call: TRBV4-2
j_call: TRBJ2-5
cdr3_aa: CASSPRGDETQYF

clone_size: many
v_call: TRBV20-1
j_call: TRBJ2-2
cdr3_aa: CSARSSGDTGELFF

clone_size: few
v_call: TRBV7-8
j_call: TRBJ2-3
cdr3_aa: CASSLRRQFLRDTQYF

clone_size: -
v_call: TRBV11-2
j_call: TRBJ1-1
cdr3_aa: CASSTWTDPMNTEAFF

clone_size: many
v_call: TRBV4-3
j_call: TRBJ2-5
cdr3_aa: CASSQGHRQETQYF

clone_size: -
v_call: TRBV7-2
j_call: TRBJ2-1
cdr3_aa: CASLPGYPYNEQFF